Each of the 5 T cell receptor beta chains below was sequenced from the same sample in a study of cytomegalovirus exposure and HLA in healthy donors (dated by TCRdb to the late 2010s). Receptor amplification or capture employed the immunoSEQ multiplex PCR assay. For the multiplex PCR, a mixture combining 60 forward primers for TCR Vbeta segments and 13 reverse primers for TCR Jbeta segments was used. TCRdb stores this immuneACCESS table with in-frame sequences only. Part of the clones is absent; in the studies checked, under half of the shortfall reflects unresolved V genes, and no reason is known for the rest. This sample lists roughly 130,000 clones; approximately 80% were detected once. Approximately 6% of the sample is taken by the ten largest. Source material: PBMCs. Receptor source: a woman in her 40s in good health and CMV-seropositive.

This chain connects TRBV7-9 to TRBJ1-2, with a tentative D call TRBD1 (5 bases). The CDR3 has 17 amino acids. From germline, CDR1 is SEHNR and CDR2 FQNEAQ (reference sequence). Between the trimmed V and J ends, which lost 5 bases and 11 bases, there was a span of 30 bases. The CDR3 sequence: CASSPRAGAPNYLRYTF. CDR3 in DNA: TGTGCCAGCAGCCCCAGAGCTGGGGCACCGAACTATTTGAGGTACACCTTC.

The chain is built from TRBV5-1 and TRBJ2-3; D is ambiguous. The germline gives CDR1 SGHRS, CDR2 YFSETQ. The CDR3 has 13 residues. V dropped 4 bases and J dropped 5 bases, with 11 bases sitting between them. The CDR3 region is CASSTRRKDTQYF. CDR3 nucleotides: TGCGCCAGCAGCACGCGGCGGAAAGATACGCAGTATTTT.

This chain connects TRBV6-1 to TRBJ2-5; the D gene is possibly TRBD1 (6 bases). V lost 3 bases, J lost 4 bases, and 9 bases lay in between. CDR1 and CDR2 (germline): MNHNS, SASEGT. CDR3 length: 13 amino acids. The CDR3 nucleotides read TGTGCCAGCAGTGAGCGAGGGGGAGAGACCCAGTACTTC. This sequence encodes CASSERGGETQYF.

This clone has just one count. The rearrangement links TRBV5-4 to TRBJ1-1, with TRBD1 as a possible D gene (5 bases). This CDR3 contains 15 residues. V lost 6 bases to trimming and J lost 3 bases, with 18 bases between them. The V gene's germline CDR1 is SGHNT and CDR2 YYREEE (reference sequence). CDR3 nucleotide sequence: TGTGCCAGCACCCGGGGCGGGGGGACGGACACTGAAGCTTTCTTT. Its translation: CASTRGGGTDTEAFF.

The gene calls are TRBV7-3 and TRBJ1-4; D gene unclear. The CDR3 runs 15 residues. The ends were cut back, 1 base at V and 3 bases at J, with 9 bases in the middle. CDR1 and CDR2 (germline): SGHTA, FQGTGA. The CDR3 is CASSLNGEANEKLFF. The CDR3 bases are TGTGCCAGCAGCTTAAACGGGGAAGCTAATGAAAAACTGTTTTTT.